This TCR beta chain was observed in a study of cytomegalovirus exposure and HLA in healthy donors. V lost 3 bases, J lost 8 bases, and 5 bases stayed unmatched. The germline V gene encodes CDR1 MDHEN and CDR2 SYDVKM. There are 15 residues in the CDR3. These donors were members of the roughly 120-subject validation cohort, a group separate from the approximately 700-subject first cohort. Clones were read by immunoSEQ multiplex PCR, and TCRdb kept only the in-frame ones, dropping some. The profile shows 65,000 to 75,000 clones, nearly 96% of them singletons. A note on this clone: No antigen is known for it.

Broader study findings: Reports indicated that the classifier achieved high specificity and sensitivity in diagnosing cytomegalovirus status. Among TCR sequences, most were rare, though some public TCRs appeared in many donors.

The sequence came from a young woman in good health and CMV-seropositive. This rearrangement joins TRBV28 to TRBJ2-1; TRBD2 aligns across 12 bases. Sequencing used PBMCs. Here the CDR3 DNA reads TGTGCCAGCAGTTTCAAGACTAGCGGGAGCCATGAGCAGTTCTTC. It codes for CASSFKTSGSHEQFF. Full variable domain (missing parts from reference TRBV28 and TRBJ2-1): DVKVTQSSRYLVKRTGEKVFLECVQDMDHENMFWYRQDPGLGLRLIYFSYDVKMKEKGDIPEGYSVSREKKERFSLILESASTNQTSMYLCASSFKTSGSHEQFFGPGTRLTVL.